The entry that follows covers one T cell receptor beta chain sequence. The sample is drawn from a study of blood T cell repertoires in COVID-19. In the study overall: The United States, Italy and Spain provided the acute and convalescent COVID-19 samples. In each case, the material was cDNA or gDNA derived from T cells, B-cell-depleted T cells, or PBMCs.

CDR1 and CDR2 from the germline V gene are KGHSH and LQKENI. Trimming took 4 bases from V and 3 from J; bases not matched to a gene: 6. This CDR3 region has 15 residues. Original methodology: Estimates of nucleated cell counts were drawn from the amplification of reference gene primers. The method was immunoSEQ multiplex PCR; TCRdb's version includes in-frame clones alone and lacks a portion of them. That table furnishes V, J and clone size, whereas the DNA furnished D and trimming. The sample consists of about 82,000 clones, under 90% of them appearing once. The specimen sequenced was peripheral blood. The source is a man of 80 years or more with acute or convalescent COVID-19. The V and J genes are TRBV18 and TRBJ1-2, with TRBD1 matching 9 bases. CDR3 residues: CASSHTGTGHYGYTF. In DNA, the CDR3 is TGTGCCAGCTCACACACCGGGACAGGGCACTATGGCTACACCTTC. Full variable domain (outside the CDR3, taken from reference TRBV18 and TRBJ1-2): NAGVMQNPRHLVRRRGQEARLRCSPMKGHSHVYWYRQLPEEGLKFMVYLQKENIIDESGMPKERFSAEFPKEGPSILRIQQVVRGDSAAYFCASSHTGTGHYGYTFGSGTRLTVV.